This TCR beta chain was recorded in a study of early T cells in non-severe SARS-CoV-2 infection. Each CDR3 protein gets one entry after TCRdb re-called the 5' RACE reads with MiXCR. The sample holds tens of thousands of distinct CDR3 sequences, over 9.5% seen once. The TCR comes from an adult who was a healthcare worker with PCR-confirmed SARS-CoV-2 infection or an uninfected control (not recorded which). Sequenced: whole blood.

The CDR3 region has the DNA TGCAGTGCTCCCGGGACAGAGGGCATGAACACTGAAGCTTTCTTT. Protein product: CSAPGTEGMNTEAFF. The chain links TRBV20-1 to TRBJ1-1; 7 nucleotides agree with TRBD1. The CDR3 has 15 amino acids. Germline V lookup: CDR1 DFQATT, CDR2 SNEGSKA (reference sequence). V trimming: 5 bases; J trimming: 0 bases; junction bases outside the gene matches: 9.